The clone carrying this T cell receptor beta chain has ten or more counts. From approximately 430 ng of RNA, a library with molecular barcoded alpha/delta and beta/gamma adaptors was made. TCRdb processed the reads anew with MiXCR; each CDR3 protein has one entry. Seen here are 37,000 or so distinct CDR3 sequences, roughly 13% observed once, and the top ten hold approximately 35%. The entry originates in a study of read filtering for tumor transcriptome and immune sequencing. Study overall: Mean patient age was about 66 years, range about 47 to 90; 16 to 20 male, around 14 female.

Every patient had bone marrow sampled while the disease was active. The TCR was taken from a donor at least 40 years old with multiple myeloma. Specimen: a population of CD138-negative cells sorted from bone marrow.

CDR3 in amino acids: CASSLAPSAGLGGSKNIQYF. The CDR3 DNA reads TGTGCCAGCAGCTTAGCCCCCAGTGCGGGATTGGGTGGATCCAAAAACATTCAGTACTTC. The rearrangement links TRBV7-2 to TRBJ2-4; maybe TRBD2 (6 bases). Per the germline V gene, CDR1 is SGHTA and CDR2 is FQGNSA. The CDR3 has 20 residues. Between the trimmed V and J ends, which lost 0 bases and 2 bases, there was a span of 23 bases.